Given below is one T cell receptor beta chain in context. Antigen specificity is unknown. This CDR3 spans 15 amino acids. Subsets of CD8+ T cells were each sorted in triplicate at 300,000 or so cells apiece. The naive CD8+ gate required CD45RO-CCR7+CD27+CD95- phenotype. These data are taken from a study of CXCR3-negative and CXCR3-positive naive CD8 T cells. The method, 5' RACE with UMI labels, was used to prepare the TRB cDNA libraries. TCRdb reworked the 5' RACE reads into one entry per CDR3 protein, no DNA. Its clone listing holds around 110,000 distinct CDR3 sequences. Study results and limitations: Naive cells that were CXCR3-negative or CXCR3-positive used TRBV-TRBJ genes alike, while memory cells diverged. The TRB CDR3s that CXCR3-positive naive cells carried were more hydrophobic than those of CXCR3-negative naive cells.

Sequenced: naive CXCR3+ CD8+ T cells from blood. Subset specified: CD45RO-CCR7+CD27+CD95- naive CD8+ T cells expressing CXCR3 (TNR3+). The clonotype originates from a human donor in good health. Some clones in this sample may be carry-over from other donors' samples. V usage is TRBV12-3 or TRBV12-4 and J usage is TRBJ1-5; TCRdb designates TRBD1, a call that cannot be tested without DNA. The CDR3: CASSPRQGMYQPQHF.